This T cell receptor beta chain was retrieved from a study of shared clonotypes between healthy human individuals. The wider study: The study enrolled a couple of women and three men aged 18 to 49.

V was clipped by 1 base and J by 3 bases, with 4 bases between them. CDR3 length equals 12 residues. CDR1 is SNHLY and CDR2 is FYNNEI in the germline V gene. Clones were sequenced by immunoSEQ multiplex PCR, and TCRdb holds only the in-frame ones, with some missing. The sample carries about 2.4 million clones, over 85% recorded once. On this clone itself: The sample holds other DNA sequences that translate to the same CDR3.

The J gene is TRBJ2-7, the V gene TRBV2; D not resolved. This TCR derives from a man between 18 and 35 years old in good health. Material: naive CD4+ T cells sorted from blood. Indicated subset: CD45RA+ positively selected. The CDR3 bases are TGTGCCAGCAGTGAAGAGGGCTACGAGCAGTACTTC. Residues: CASSEEGYEQYF.